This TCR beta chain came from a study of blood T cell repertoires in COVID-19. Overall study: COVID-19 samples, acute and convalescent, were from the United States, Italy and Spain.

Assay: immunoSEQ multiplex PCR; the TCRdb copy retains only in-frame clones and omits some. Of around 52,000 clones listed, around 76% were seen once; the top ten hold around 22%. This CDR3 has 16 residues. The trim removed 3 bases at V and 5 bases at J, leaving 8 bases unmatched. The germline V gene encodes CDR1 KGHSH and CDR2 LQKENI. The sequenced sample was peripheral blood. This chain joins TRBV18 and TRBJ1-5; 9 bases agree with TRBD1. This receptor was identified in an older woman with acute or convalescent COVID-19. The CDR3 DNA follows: TGTGCCAGCTCACCGGAAGTCGGGACAGGGCATCAGCCCCAGCATTTT. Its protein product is CASSPEVGTGHQPQHF.